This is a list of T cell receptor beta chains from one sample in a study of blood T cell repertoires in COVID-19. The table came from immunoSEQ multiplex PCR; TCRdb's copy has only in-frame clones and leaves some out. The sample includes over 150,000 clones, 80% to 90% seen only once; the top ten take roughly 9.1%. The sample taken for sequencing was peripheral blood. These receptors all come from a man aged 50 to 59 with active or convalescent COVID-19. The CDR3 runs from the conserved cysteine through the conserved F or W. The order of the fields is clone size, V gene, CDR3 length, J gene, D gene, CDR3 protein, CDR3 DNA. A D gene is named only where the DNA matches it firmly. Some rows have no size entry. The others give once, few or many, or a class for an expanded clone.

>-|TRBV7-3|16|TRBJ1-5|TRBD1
CASSLRVRGQNQPQHF
TGTGCCAGCAGCTTAAGGGTCAGGGGGCAAAATCAGCCCCAGCATTTT
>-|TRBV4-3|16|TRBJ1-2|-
CASSQDFGQTVYGYTF
TGCGCCAGCAGCCAAGACTTTGGACAGACGGTCTATGGCTACACCTTC
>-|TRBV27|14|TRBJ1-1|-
CASKMTEKNTEAFF
TGTGCCAGCAAGATGACAGAGAAAAACACTGAAGCTTTCTTT
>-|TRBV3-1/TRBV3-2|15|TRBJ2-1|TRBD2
CASRLTSGRGYEQFF
TGTGCCAGCAGGCTGACTAGCGGGAGGGGTTATGAGCAGTTCTTC
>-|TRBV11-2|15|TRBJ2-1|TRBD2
CASSRTSGDYNEQFF
TGTGCCAGCAGCCGGACTAGCGGGGACTACAATGAGCAGTTCTTC
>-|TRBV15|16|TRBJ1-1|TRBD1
CATSRGGQYMNTEAFF
TGTGCCACCAGCAGAGGGGGACAGTACATGAACACTGAAGCTTTCTTT
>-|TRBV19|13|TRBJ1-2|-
CASSIGANYGYTF
TGTGCCAGTAGTATTGGAGCTAACTATGGCTACACCTTC
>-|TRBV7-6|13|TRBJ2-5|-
CASSLSRMETQYF
TGTGCCAGCAGCTTAAGCCGCATGGAGACCCAGTACTTC
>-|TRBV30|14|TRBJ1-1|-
CAWSVPGGPRKAFF
TGTGCCTGGAGTGTACCGGGCGGGCCGCGAAAAGCTTTCTTT
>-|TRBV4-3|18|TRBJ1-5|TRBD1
CASSQEGPGQGVAQPQHF
TGCGCCAGCAGCCAAGAAGGGCCGGGACAGGGGGTGGCTCAGCCCCAGCATTTT
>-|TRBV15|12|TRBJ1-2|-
CATSRRSDGYTF
TGTGCCACCAGCAGACGTTCAGATGGCTACACCTTC
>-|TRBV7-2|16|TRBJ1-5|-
CASSLALGGSNQPQHF
TGTGCCAGCAGCTTAGCGCTAGGAGGTAGCAATCAGCCCCAGCATTTT
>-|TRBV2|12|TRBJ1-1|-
CASSRTRGKAFF
TGTGCCAGCAGCAGGACTCGCGGGAAAGCTTTCTTT
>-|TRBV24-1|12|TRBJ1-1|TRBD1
CATSDYYRGAFF
TGTGCCACCAGTGACTATTACAGGGGAGCTTTCTTT
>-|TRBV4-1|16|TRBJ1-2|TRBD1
CASSPQTGQGVGGYTF
TGCGCCAGCAGCCCCCAAACTGGACAGGGTGTGGGGGGCTACACCTTC
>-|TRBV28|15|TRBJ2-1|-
CASSSAQGGMDEQFF
TGTGCCAGCAGTTCTGCACAGGGGGGGATGGATGAGCAGTTCTTC
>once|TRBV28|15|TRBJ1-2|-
CASSFPPARGYGYTF
TGTGCCAGCAGTTTCCCACCCGCTCGGGGCTATGGCTACACCTTC
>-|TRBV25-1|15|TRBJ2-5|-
CASSELGAGEETQYF
TGTGCCAGCAGTGAATTGGGGGCCGGAGAAGAGACCCAGTACTTC
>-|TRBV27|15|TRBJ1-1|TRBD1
CASSSDRTLNTEAFF
TGTGCCAGCAGTTCGGACAGGACCCTGAACACTGAAGCTTTCTTT
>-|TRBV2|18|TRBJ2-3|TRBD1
CASSYPGQGSYDRDTQYF
TGTGCCAGCAGTTACCCGGGACAGGGGTCGTACGACCGGGATACGCAGTATTTT
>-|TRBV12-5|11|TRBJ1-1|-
CASGLVPGAFF
TGTGCTAGTGGTTTGGTACCAGGAGCTTTCTTT
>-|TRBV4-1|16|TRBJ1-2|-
CASSQAGALEFGGYTF
TGCGCCAGCAGCCAAGCAGGGGCTTTGGAGTTCGGGGGCTACACCTTC
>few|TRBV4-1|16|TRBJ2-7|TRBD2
CASSQDGSGRAGEQYF
TGCGCCAGCAGCCAAGATGGTAGCGGGAGGGCCGGCGAGCAGTACTTC
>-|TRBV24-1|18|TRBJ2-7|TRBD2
CATSDTGTSGRASYEQYF
TGTGCCACCAGTGACACCGGGACTAGCGGGAGGGCCAGCTACGAGCAGTACTTC
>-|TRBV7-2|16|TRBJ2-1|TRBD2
CASSPWTSGTNNEQFF
TGTGCCAGCAGCCCTTGGACTAGCGGGACCAACAATGAGCAGTTCTTC
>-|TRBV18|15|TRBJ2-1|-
CASSPLGEETNEQFF
TGTGCCAGCTCACCACTAGGGGAGGAAACCAATGAGCAGTTCTTC
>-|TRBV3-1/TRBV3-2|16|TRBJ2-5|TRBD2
CASSLKRGGELETQYF
TGTGCCAGCAGCCTTAAGCGGGGGGGCGAATTGGAGACCCAGTACTTC
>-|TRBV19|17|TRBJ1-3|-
CASSIPRVEVSGNTIYF
TGTGCCAGTAGTATTCCCAGGGTGGAAGTCTCTGGAAACACCATATATTTT
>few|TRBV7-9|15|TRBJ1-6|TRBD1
CASSFGTGGDPSLHF
TGTGCCAGCAGCTTCGGGACAGGGGGCGATCCATCCCTCCACTTT
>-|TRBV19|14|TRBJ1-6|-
CASSSDLEGSPLHF
TGTGCCAGTAGTTCGGACTTAGAAGGTTCACCCCTCCACTTT
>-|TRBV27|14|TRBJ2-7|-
CASSADNRFIGQYF
TGTGCCAGCAGTGCGGACAATCGTTTTATTGGGCAGTACTTC
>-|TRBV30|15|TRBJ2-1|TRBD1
CAWSHPRTGTNEQFF
TGTGCCTGGAGTCATCCCAGGACAGGGACCAATGAGCAGTTCTTC
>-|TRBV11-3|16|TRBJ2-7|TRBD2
CASSLAASGVSYEQYF
TGTGCCAGCAGCTTAGCTGCTAGCGGGGTCTCCTACGAGCAGTACTTC
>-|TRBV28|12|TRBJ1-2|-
CASKEVSYGYTF
TGTGCCAGCAAAGAGGTATCCTATGGCTACACCTTC
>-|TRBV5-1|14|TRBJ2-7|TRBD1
CASSLSQGAREQYF
TGCGCCAGCAGCTTGTCGCAGGGGGCGCGCGAGCAGTACTTC
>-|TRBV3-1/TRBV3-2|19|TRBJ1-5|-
CASSQDVWAHLYSNQPQHF
TGTGCCAGCAGCCAAGATGTATGGGCACACCTATATAGCAATCAGCCCCAGCATTTT
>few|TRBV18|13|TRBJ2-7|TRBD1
CASSPGTVYEQYF
TGTGCCAGCTCACCCGGGACAGTTTACGAGCAGTACTTC
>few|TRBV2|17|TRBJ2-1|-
CASESLESGTSYNEQFF
TGTGCCAGCGAAAGTCTCGAAAGTGGGACTTCCTACAATGAGCAGTTCTTC
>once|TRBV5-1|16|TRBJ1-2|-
CASSPLAGRPNYGYTF
TGCGCCAGCAGCCCCCTGGCAGGGAGGCCTAACTATGGCTACACCTTC
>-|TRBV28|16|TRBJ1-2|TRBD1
CASSLYAGQGYYGYTF
TGTGCCAGCAGTTTATATGCGGGACAGGGGTACTATGGCTACACCTTC
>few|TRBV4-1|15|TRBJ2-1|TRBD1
CASSQAGTGVNEQFF
TGCGCCAGCAGCCAAGCCGGGACAGGGGTGAATGAGCAGTTCTTC
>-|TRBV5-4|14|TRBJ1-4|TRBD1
CASSFQGAVEKLFF
TGTGCCAGCAGCTTTCAGGGGGCAGTGGAAAAACTGTTTTTT
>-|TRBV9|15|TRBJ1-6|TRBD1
CASSVGGTVNSPLHF
TGTGCCAGCAGCGTAGGAGGGACAGTGAATTCACCCCTCCACTTT
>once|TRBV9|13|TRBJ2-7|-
CASSELLLGEQYF
TGTGCCAGCAGCGAGCTCCTACTAGGGGAGCAGTACTTC
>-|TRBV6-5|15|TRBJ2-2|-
CASTDGSAGGGELFF
TGTGCCAGCACAGACGGGAGTGCCGGGGGCGGGGAGCTGTTTTTT